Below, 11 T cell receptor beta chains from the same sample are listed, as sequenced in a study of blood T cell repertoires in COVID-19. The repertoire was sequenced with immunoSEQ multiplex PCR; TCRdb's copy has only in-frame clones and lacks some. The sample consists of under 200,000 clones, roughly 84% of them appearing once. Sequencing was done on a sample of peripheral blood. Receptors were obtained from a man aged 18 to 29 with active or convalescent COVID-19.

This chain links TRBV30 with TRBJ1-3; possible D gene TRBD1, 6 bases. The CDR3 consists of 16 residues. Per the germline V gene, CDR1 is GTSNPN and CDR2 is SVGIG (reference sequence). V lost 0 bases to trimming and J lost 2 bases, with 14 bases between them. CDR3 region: CAWSVRRQGTGNTIYF. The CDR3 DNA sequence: TGTGCCTGGAGTGTACGGCGGCAGGGGACTGGAAACACCATATATTTT.

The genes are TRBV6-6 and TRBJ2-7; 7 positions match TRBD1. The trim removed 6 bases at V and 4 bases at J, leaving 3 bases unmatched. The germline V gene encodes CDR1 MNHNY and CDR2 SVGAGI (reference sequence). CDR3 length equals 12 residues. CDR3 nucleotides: TGTGCCAGCAGCTCCAGGGGGTACGAGCAGTACTTC. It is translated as CASSSRGYEQYF.

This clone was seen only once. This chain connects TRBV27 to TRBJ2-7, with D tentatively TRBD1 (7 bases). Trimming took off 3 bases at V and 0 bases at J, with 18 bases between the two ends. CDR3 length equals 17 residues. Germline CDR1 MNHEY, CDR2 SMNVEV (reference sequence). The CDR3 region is CASSFFARGTVSYEQYF. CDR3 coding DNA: TGTGCCAGCAGTTTCTTCGCGCGCGGGACAGTCTCCTACGAGCAGTACTTC.

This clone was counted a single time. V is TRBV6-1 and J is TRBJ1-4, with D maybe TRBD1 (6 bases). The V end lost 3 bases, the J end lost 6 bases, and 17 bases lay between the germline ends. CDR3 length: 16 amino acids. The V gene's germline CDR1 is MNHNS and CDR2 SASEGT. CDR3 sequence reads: CASSDLQGKRYEKLFF. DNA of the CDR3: TGTGCCAGCAGTGATCTTCAGGGGAAGAGGTATGAAAAACTGTTTTTT.

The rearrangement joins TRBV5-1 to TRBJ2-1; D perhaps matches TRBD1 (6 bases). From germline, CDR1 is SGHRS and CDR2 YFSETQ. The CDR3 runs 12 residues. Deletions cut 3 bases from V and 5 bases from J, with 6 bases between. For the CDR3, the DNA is TGCGCCAGCAGCTGGACAGACAATGAGCAGTTCTTC. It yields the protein CASSWTDNEQFF. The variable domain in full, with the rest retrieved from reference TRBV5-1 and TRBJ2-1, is KAGVTQTPRYLIKTRGQQVTLSCSPISGHRSVSWYQQTPGQGLQFLFEYFSETQRNKGNFPGRFSGRQFSNSRSEMNVSTLELGDSALYLCASSWTDNEQFFGPGTRLTVL.

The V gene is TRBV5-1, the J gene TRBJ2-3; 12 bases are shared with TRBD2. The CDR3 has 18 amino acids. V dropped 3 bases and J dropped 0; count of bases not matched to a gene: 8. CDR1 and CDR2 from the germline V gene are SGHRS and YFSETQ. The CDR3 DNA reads TGCGCCAGCAGCTACGGACTAGCGGGGAGATCTAGCACAGATACGCAGTATTTT. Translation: CASSYGLAGRSSTDTQYF.

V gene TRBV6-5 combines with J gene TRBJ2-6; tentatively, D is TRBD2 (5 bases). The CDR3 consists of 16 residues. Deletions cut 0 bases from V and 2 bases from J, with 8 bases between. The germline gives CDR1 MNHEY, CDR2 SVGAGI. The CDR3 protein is CASSYSAGAGANVLTF. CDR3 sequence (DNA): TGTGCCAGCAGTTACTCCGCCGGGGCTGGGGCCAACGTCCTGACTTTC.

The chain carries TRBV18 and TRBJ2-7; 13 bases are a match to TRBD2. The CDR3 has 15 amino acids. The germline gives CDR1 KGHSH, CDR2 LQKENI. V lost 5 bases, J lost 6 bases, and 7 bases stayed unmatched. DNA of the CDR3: TGTGCCAGCTCAGTAGGACTAGCGGGAGAATCCGAGCAGTACTTC. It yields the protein CASSVGLAGESEQYF.

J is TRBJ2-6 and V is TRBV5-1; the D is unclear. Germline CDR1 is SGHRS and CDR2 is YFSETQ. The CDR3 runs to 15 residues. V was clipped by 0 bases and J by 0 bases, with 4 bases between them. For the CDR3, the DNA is TGCGCCAGCAGCTTGGCAATCTCTGGGGCCAACGTCCTGACTTTC. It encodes CASSLAISGANVLTF.

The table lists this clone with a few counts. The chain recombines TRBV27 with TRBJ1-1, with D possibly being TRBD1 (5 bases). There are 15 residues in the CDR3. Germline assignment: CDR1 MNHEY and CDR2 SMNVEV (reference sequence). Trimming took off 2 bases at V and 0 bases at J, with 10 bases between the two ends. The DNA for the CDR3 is TGTGCCAGCAGTTTAAAGCGGGGGATGAACACTGAAGCTTTCTTT. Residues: CASSLKRGMNTEAFF.

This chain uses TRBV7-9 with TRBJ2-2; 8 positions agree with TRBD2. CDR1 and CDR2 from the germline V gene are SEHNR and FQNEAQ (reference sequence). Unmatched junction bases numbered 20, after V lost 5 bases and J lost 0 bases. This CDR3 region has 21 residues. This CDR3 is CASSTILSSGLVLSNTGELFF. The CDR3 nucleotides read TGTGCCAGCAGCACGATCCTTTCGTCGGGACTAGTTTTATCGAACACCGGGGAGCTGTTTTTT. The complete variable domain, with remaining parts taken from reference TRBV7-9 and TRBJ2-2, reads DTGVSQNPRHKITKRGQNVTFRCDPISEHNRLYWYRQTLGQGPEFLTYFQNEAQLEKSRLLSDRFSAERPKGSFSTLEIQRTEQGDSAMYLCASSTILSSGLVLSNTGELFFGEGSRLTVL.